This TCR beta chain was identified in a study of OX40 agonist ivuxolimab in advanced cancers. The overall study: With ivuxolimab, an agonistic anti-OX40 (CD134) antibody, patients were treated. The study enrolled dose-escalation patients with hepatocellular carcinoma, melanoma, renal cell or head and neck cancer. Partial responses were achieved by three patients: one hepatocellular carcinoma, two cutaneous melanoma. Study-wide points: Several nonresponders also turned out to have low normalized T-cell clonal expansion.

Repertoires were generated with immunoSEQ multiplex PCR, while TCRdb's copy carries only in-frame clones and drops some. There are tens of thousands of clones in the sample; about four fifths occur only once, and around a sixth lies in the top ten. Germline V CDR1 and CDR2: SGHAT, FQNNGV. Trimming took off 1 base at V and 3 bases at J, with 13 bases between the two ends. The CDR3 contains 15 residues. In this sample, this clone turned up a few times. Its target is unknown. The sequenced sample was CD4+ or CD8+ T cells sorted from blood, obtained in a trial of the OX40 agonist ivuxolimab. The TCR sequence derives from an adult with an advanced solid tumor such as melanoma, head and neck, liver or kidney cancer. The chain recombines TRBV11-2 with TRBJ2-7; D is ambiguous. CDR3 protein: CASSLVGDHFYEQYF. In nucleotides, the CDR3 is TGTGCCAGCAGCTTAGTCGGAGACCACTTCTACGAGCAGTACTTC.